This passage covers 4 T cell receptor beta chains from one sample sequenced in a study of blood T cells in healthy people across ages. Using a J-beta primer mix together with a sample-barcoded 5' primer, a second PCR was run for roughly 6 to 12 cycles. Using its own MiXCR run on the 5' RACE reads, TCRdb lists one record per CDR3 protein. The sample lists 1.5 million to 2 million distinct CDR3 sequences; about 35% were seen once. Sample: blood. These receptors all come from a woman aged 25-40 years in good health.

V is TRBV20-1 and J is TRBJ1-4; 7 bases are a match to TRBD1. Losses at the gene ends were 6 bases for V and 8 bases for J; bases not matched to a gene: 18. This CDR3 is built from 16 residues. Per germline, CDR1 DFQATT and CDR2 SNEGSKA (reference sequence). The CDR3 loop is CSAPPQGGAVEEKLFF. In DNA form, the CDR3 reads TGCAGTGCCCCCCCGCAGGGGGGTGCGGTGGAGGAAAAACTGTTTTTT.

This sequence joins TRBV12-3 or TRBV12-4 and TRBJ2-2; 8 positions agree with TRBD2. The CDR3 loop spans 16 amino acids. V dropped 6 bases and J dropped 2; count of bases not matched to a gene: 8. The CDR3 sequence is CASRYLAGLNTGELFF. The DNA of the CDR3 is TGTGCCAGCAGATACTTAGCGGGGCTTAACACCGGGGAGCTGTTTTTT.

This clonotype turned up a few times. CDR3 DNA: TGTGCCAGCAGTTCGGGGTATGAAAAACTGTTTTTT. Residues: CASSSGYEKLFF. J is TRBJ1-4 and V is TRBV12-3 or TRBV12-4, with D uncertain. Trimming stripped 4 bases from V and 6 bases from J, with 6 bases between. The CDR3 covers 12 residues.

This clonotype appeared a few times. The chain employs TRBV29-1 and TRBJ1-1; TRBD1 aligns across 7 bases. The CDR3 loop spans 14 amino acids. Trimming took 6 bases from V and 5 from J; bases not matched to a gene: 12. Germline-derived CDR1 and CDR2 are SQVTM and ANQGSEA. The DNA of the CDR3 is TGCAGCGTCCAGGGATTGACAGGGCGTACTGAAGCTTTCTTT. Translation: CSVQGLTGRTEAFF.